What follows are 31 T cell receptor beta chains derived from one specimen sequenced in a study of blood T cells in healthy people across ages. Alongside a J-beta primer mix, a sample-barcoded 5' primer served in a second PCR lasting about 6 to 11 cycles. MiXCR was run by TCRdb on the 5' RACE reads, yielding one entry per CDR3 protein. This table has 600,000 to 850,000 distinct CDR3 sequences, 20% to 25% appearing once. These records were also assigned to another study, of T cells of mothers and their children.

Input material: blood. The receptors originated from a boy under 18 in good health.

This clonotype was detected only a few times. V and J are TRBV6-2 or TRBV6-3 and TRBJ2-1; D is unresolved. Trimming cost V 0 bases and J 7 bases, with 7 bases left between them. Germline CDR1 and CDR2: MNHEY and SVGEGT. This CDR3 has 13 residues. The CDR3 region has the DNA TGTGCCAGCAGTTACTCGGTCTGGAATGAGCAGTTCTTC. This codes for CASSYSVWNEQFF.

Ten or more counts support this clonotype. This chain joins TRBV12-3 or TRBV12-4 and TRBJ2-1; 7 bases align to TRBD1. V shed 7 bases, J shed 2 bases, and the junction held 2 bases outside the gene matches. The CDR3 has 13 amino acids. The CDR3 loop reads CASKDRTYNEQFF. The CDR3 bases are TGTGCCAGCAAGGACAGGACCTACAATGAGCAGTTCTTC.

This chain uses TRBV15 with TRBJ2-7; D is undetermined. The CDR3 runs to 12 residues. Germline CDR1 LNHNV, CDR2 YYDKDF (reference sequence). The germline V and J ends were trimmed by 0 bases and 4 bases, with 4 bases remaining between them. CDR3 loop: CATSRDAYEQYF. The CDR3 nucleotides read TGTGCCACCAGCAGAGATGCTTACGAGCAGTACTTC.

This clonotype came up a few times. The chain has TRBV5-6 and TRBJ2-3; possibly TRBD1 or TRBD2 for D (5 bases each). V shed 4 bases and J shed 4 bases, with 13 bases lying between them. CDR3 size: 14 residues. Per the germline V gene, CDR1 is SGHDT and CDR2 is YYEEEE. CDR3: CASSPMGVADTQYF. The CDR3 DNA reads as TGTGCCAGCAGCCCTATGGGGGTCGCAGATACGCAGTATTTT.

The J gene is TRBJ1-2, the V gene TRBV5-1; possible D gene TRBD1, 5 bases. Trimming left V 0 bases short and J 4 bases short, with 10 bases between. CDR1 is SGHRS, CDR2 YFSETQ, per germline. This CDR3 is 14 amino acids long. The CDR3 reads CASSLVVGAYGYTF. The CDR3 coding sequence is TGCGCCAGCAGCTTGGTCGTTGGGGCCTATGGCTACACCTTC.

This clonotype was detected only once. This chain links TRBV12-3 or TRBV12-4 with TRBJ2-5; D ambiguous. CDR3 length: 14 residues. With 1 base removed from V and 4 bases from J, the gap between germline ends came to 10 bases. The CDR3 nucleotides are TGTGCCAGCAGTTTAGGCGCGTTAGTAGAGACCCAGTACTTC. Its translation: CASSLGALVETQYF.

The chain links TRBV7-9 to TRBJ2-5; no firm D call. The DNA end lines up better with TRBJ2-7; the J call may be wrong. CDR3 length equals 14 residues. The germline CDR1 and CDR2 sequences are SEHNR and FQNEAQ (reference sequence). CDR3 DNA sequence: TGTGCCAGCAGCTTAGCTCTTCAACCCTACGAGCAGTACTTC. Amino acid sequence: CASSLALQPYEQYF.

This clonotype has more than one count but fewer than ten. The chain uses TRBV7-9 and TRBJ2-7; D is uncertain. CDR1 and CDR2 (germline): SEHNR, FQNEAQ (reference sequence). V was pared by 0 bases and J by 1 base, with 10 bases between. The CDR3 totals 15 residues. CDR3 residues: CASSLAPRPSYEQYF. CDR3 nucleotides: TGTGCCAGCAGCTTAGCCCCTCGCCCTTCCTACGAGCAGTACTTC. The whole variable domain, filled in from reference TRBV7-9 and TRBJ2-7, reads DTGVSQNPRHKITKRGQNVTFRCDPISEHNRLYWYRQTLGQGPEFLTYFQNEAQLEKSRLLSDRFSAERPKGSFSTLEIQRTEQGDSAMYLCASSLAPRPSYEQYFGPGTRLTVT.

This clonotype was seen a few times. The chain joins TRBV4-1 to TRBJ2-7, with 10 bases identical to TRBD1. With 3 bases clipped from V and 7 bases from J, the junction kept 9 bases outside the gene matches. Germline V gene sequence: CDR1 MGHRA, CDR2 YSYEKL. The CDR3 runs to 15 residues. DNA of the CDR3: TGCGCCAGCAGCCAGCCGGGACAGGGGTTCGGTGAGCAGTACTTC. Its protein is CASSQPGQGFGEQYF.

This CDR3 is CASSYRTGSSYEQYF. CDR3 nucleotides: TGTGCCAGCAGTTACCGGACAGGGTCGAGCTACGAGCAGTACTTC. V is TRBV6-5 and J is TRBJ2-7; TRBD1 matches 8 bases. Per the germline V gene, CDR1 is MNHEY and CDR2 is SVGAGI. This CDR3 comprises 15 residues. J lost 3 bases, V lost 2 bases, and 6 bases had no gene match.

Only a few counts were recorded for this clonotype. The chain recombines TRBV20-1 with TRBJ2-7, with D perhaps TRBD1 or TRBD2 (5 bases each). Matching the DNA end better, TRBJ2-1 makes the J call doubtful. The CDR3 runs 15 residues. CDR1 is DFQATT, CDR2 SNEGSKA, per germline (reference sequence). CDR3 region: CSALSPRGPYNEQFF. As DNA, the CDR3 is TGCAGTGCTCTCTCGCCTAGGGGACCTTACAATGAGCAGTTCTTC.

This clonotype has more than one count but fewer than ten. The chain uses TRBV7-2 and TRBJ1-2, with TRBD1 as a possible D gene (5 bases). The ends were cut back, 5 bases at V and 4 bases at J, with 17 bases in the middle. In germline, CDR1 is SGHTA, CDR2 FQGNSA. The CDR3 loop spans 15 amino acids. The CDR3 protein is CASSLVRGVVYGYTF. Written as DNA, the CDR3 is TGTGCCAGCAGCCTCGTCCGAGGGGTGGTCTATGGCTACACCTTC.

This clonotype was recorded at least ten times. V and J are TRBV7-9 and TRBJ1-6, with a tentative D call TRBD1 (5 bases). This CDR3 contains 14 residues. Trimming shortened V by 6 bases and J by 9 bases, and 15 bases separated the two germline ends. The germline gives CDR1 SEHNR, CDR2 FQNEAQ (reference sequence). This CDR3 is CASSGRGASSPLHF. The CDR3 nucleotides read TGTGCCAGCAGTGGACGGGGCGCCAGTTCACCCCTCCACTTT.

The V and J genes are TRBV29-1 and TRBJ1-2; TRBD1 agrees at 7 bases. Germline V lookup: CDR1 SQVTM, CDR2 ANQGSEA. V dropped 3 bases and J dropped 4; count of bases not matched to a gene: 8. CDR3 size: 14 residues. The CDR3 DNA reads as TGCAGCGTTGAGGCCCGACAGGGATCCTATGGCTACACCTTC. This translates into CSVEARQGSYGYTF.

The chain couples TRBV5-1 to TRBJ1-1, with 8 bases aligning to TRBD1. The CDR3 is made up of 13 amino acids. After removal of 7 bases from V and 4 bases from J, the junction contained 6 bases not matched to a gene. CDR1 and CDR2 (germline): SGHRS, YFSETQ. CDR3 in amino acids: CASRTGFGTEAFF. The CDR3 bases are TGCGCCAGCCGGACAGGGTTTGGCACTGAAGCTTTCTTT. The whole variable domain, remainder taken from reference TRBV5-1 and TRBJ1-1, is KAGVTQTPRYLIKTRGQQVTLSCSPISGHRSVSWYQQTPGQGLQFLFEYFSETQRNKGNFPGRFSGRQFSNSRSEMNVSTLELGDSALYLCASRTGFGTEAFFGQGTRLTVV.

This clonotype has a handful of counts. The J gene is TRBJ2-5, the V gene TRBV5-1; 10 bases are shared with TRBD1. The CDR3 runs 17 residues. The germline gives CDR1 SGHRS, CDR2 YFSETQ. The ends lost 2 bases at V and 5 bases at J; junction bases unmatched: 12. The DNA for the CDR3 is TGCGCCAGCAGCTTTCTACCAGCCGGGACAGGGGAGGAGACCCAGTACTTC. This encodes CASSFLPAGTGEETQYF.

This chain joins TRBV28 and TRBJ2-7; 7 positions match TRBD2. Trimming at V came to 5 bases and at J to 3 bases, leaving 10 bases not matched to a gene. Germline CDR1 MDHEN, CDR2 SYDVKM. The CDR3 runs 15 residues. In nucleotides, the CDR3 is TGTGCCAGCAGTGCCCGGGACTATAACCTCTACGAGCAGTACTTC. It codes for CASSARDYNLYEQYF.

The chain employs TRBV29-1 and TRBJ2-3, with no clear D. V lost 8 bases and J lost 4, with 16 bases in between. This CDR3 comprises 13 residues. The germline CDR1 and CDR2 sequences are SQVTM and ANQGSEA. For the CDR3, the DNA is TGCAGCTCCATCCCAGCGACGGCAGATACGCAGTATTTT. Its translation: CSSIPATADTQYF.

This clonotype showed up just a few times. The V and J genes are TRBV7-9 and TRBJ2-3; 11 bases match TRBD2. Germline lookup yields CDR1 SEHNR and CDR2 FQNEAQ (reference sequence). The V and J ends lost 5 bases and 2 bases, in that order; junction bases with no gene match: 6. The CDR3 runs to 16 residues. In nucleotides, the CDR3 is TGTGCCAGCAGCCCAAGACTAGCGGGGACCACAGATACGCAGTATTTT. Translating gives CASSPRLAGTTDTQYF.

In regard to this clonotype: The junction differs from germline at one of its ends, possibly a read error. This sequence joins TRBV20-1 and TRBJ1-3; D ambiguous. Germline CDR1 is DFQATT and CDR2 is SNEGSKA (reference sequence). The CDR3 contains 14 residues. The chain's CDR3 is CSAPNTVEGNTIYF. CDR3 in DNA: TGCAGTGCTCCCAACACGGTCGAGGGAAATACCATATATTTT.

The rearrangement uses TRBV10-3 and TRBJ2-1; D remains unclear. CDR3 length: 12 amino acids. CDR1 and CDR2 (germline): ENHRY, SYGVKD. Trimming left V 3 bases short and J 8 bases short, with 8 bases between. The CDR3 coding sequence is TGTGCCATCAGTGAATCCCAGCATGAGCAGTTCTTC. Amino acid sequence: CAISESQHEQFF.

This chain connects TRBV11-2 to TRBJ2-1; 14 nucleotides agree with TRBD2. The CDR3 runs to 17 residues. Germline-derived CDR1 and CDR2 are SGHAT and FQNNGV. V shed 6 bases and J 3 bases; nucleotides not matched to a gene: 7. In DNA form, the CDR3 reads TGTGCCAGCAGAGGACTAGCGGGAGGTCGCTACTACAATGAGCAGTTCTTC. Translation: CASRGLAGGRYYNEQFF. The whole variable domain, filled in from reference TRBV11-2 and TRBJ2-1, reads EAGVAQSPRYKIIEKRQSVAFWCNPISGHATLYWYQQILGQGPKLLIQFQNNGVVDDSQLPKDRFSAERLKGVDSTLKIQPAKLEDSAVYLCASRGLAGGRYYNEQFFGPGTRLTVL.

CDR3 coding DNA: TGTGCCAGCAGGTCCCCGGGACAGGGATTGGCCACTGAAGCTTTCTTT. It codes for CASRSPGQGLATEAFF. This rearrangement joins TRBV12-3 or TRBV12-4 to TRBJ1-1; 9 bases line up with TRBD1. With V trimmed by 6 bases and J by 4 bases, 12 bases remained unmatched. This CDR3 comprises 16 residues.

The chain links TRBV10-3 to TRBJ2-1, with 10 bases aligning to TRBD1. The J call may be mistaken, given a closer DNA end match to TRBJ2-7. Looked up from germline, CDR1 is ENHRY and CDR2 is SYGVKD. CDR3 length: 17 amino acids. The CDR3 DNA follows: TGTGCCATCAGTGAGTCGACGGGACAGGGGAGGTACAATGAGCAGTACTTC. It codes for CAISESTGQGRYNEQYF.

This chain links TRBV2 with TRBJ1-1, with D possibly being TRBD1 (6 bases). The germline CDR1 and CDR2 sequences are SNHLY and FYNNEI. The V end was cut by 6 bases, the J end by 5 bases, with 13 bases between. There are 13 residues in the CDR3. DNA for the CDR3: TGTGCCAGCAGCAGGGGCATGGTAACTGAAGCTTTCTTT. It yields the protein CASSRGMVTEAFF.

The CDR3 loop reads CATSGTGLDIQYF. In nucleotides, the CDR3 is TGTGCCACCAGCGGGACAGGGCTCGACATTCAGTACTTC. V usage is TRBV15 and J usage is TRBJ2-4; 9 nucleotides align to TRBD1. The CDR3 runs to 13 residues. Trimming at V came to 5 bases and at J to 8 bases, leaving 4 bases not matched to a gene. Germline CDR1 LNHNV, CDR2 YYDKDF (reference sequence).

This clonotype has a handful of counts. The chain recombines TRBV20-1 with TRBJ2-7; 9 nucleotides line up with TRBD1. The CDR3 extends over 13 amino acids. V lost 5 bases, J lost 4 bases, and 6 bases stayed unmatched. From germline, CDR1 is DFQATT and CDR2 SNEGSKA (reference sequence). The CDR3 region is CSALGTGNYEQYF. CDR3 in DNA: TGCAGTGCTCTCGGGACAGGGAATTACGAGCAGTACTTC.

The chain couples TRBV7-9 to TRBJ2-3; 11 positions agree with TRBD2. CDR3 size: 17 residues. Germline lookup yields CDR1 SEHNR and CDR2 FQNEAQ (reference sequence). V shed 5 bases and J 2 bases; nucleotides not matched to a gene: 9. The CDR3 DNA sequence: TGTGCCAGCAGCCCTCCCAATAGCGGGGGGGCCACAGATACGCAGTATTTT. This translates into CASSPPNSGGATDTQYF. Full variable domain (rest looked up from reference TRBV7-9 and TRBJ2-3): DTGVSQNPRHKITKRGQNVTFRCDPISEHNRLYWYRQTLGQGPEFLTYFQNEAQLEKSRLLSDRFSAERPKGSFSTLEIQRTEQGDSAMYLCASSPPNSGGATDTQYFGPGTRLTVL.

The CDR3 nucleotides are TGTGCCATCCCGGGAGTATATGGCTACGAGCAGTACTTC. Translating gives CAIPGVYGYEQYF. This sequence joins TRBV7-9 and TRBJ2-5, with a tentative D call TRBD2 (6 bases). The J call may be wrong; the DNA end is better matched by TRBJ2-7. The germline V gene has CDR1 SEHNR and CDR2 FQNEAQ (reference sequence). The CDR3 is 13 amino acids.

The V call is TRBV9, the J call TRBJ2-2; tentatively, D is TRBD2 (6 bases). Trimming took off 4 bases at V and 7 bases at J, with 8 bases between the two ends. Per germline, CDR1 SGDLS and CDR2 YYNGEE. The CDR3 totals 12 residues. In DNA, the CDR3 is TGTGCCAGCAGCCAAGCGGGCGGGGAGCTGTTTTTT. Translated: CASSQAGGELFF.

V gene TRBV5-1 combines with J gene TRBJ1-3; TRBD1 aligns across 8 bases. The CDR3 is 15 residues long. The J segment lost 6 bases and the V segment lost 2 bases, leaving 7 bases of the junction unmatched. Looked up from germline, CDR1 is SGHRS and CDR2 is YFSETQ. DNA for the CDR3: TGCGCCAGCAGCTTTACAGGGGGGGAAGAAAACACCATATATTTT. Residues: CASSFTGGEENTIYF.